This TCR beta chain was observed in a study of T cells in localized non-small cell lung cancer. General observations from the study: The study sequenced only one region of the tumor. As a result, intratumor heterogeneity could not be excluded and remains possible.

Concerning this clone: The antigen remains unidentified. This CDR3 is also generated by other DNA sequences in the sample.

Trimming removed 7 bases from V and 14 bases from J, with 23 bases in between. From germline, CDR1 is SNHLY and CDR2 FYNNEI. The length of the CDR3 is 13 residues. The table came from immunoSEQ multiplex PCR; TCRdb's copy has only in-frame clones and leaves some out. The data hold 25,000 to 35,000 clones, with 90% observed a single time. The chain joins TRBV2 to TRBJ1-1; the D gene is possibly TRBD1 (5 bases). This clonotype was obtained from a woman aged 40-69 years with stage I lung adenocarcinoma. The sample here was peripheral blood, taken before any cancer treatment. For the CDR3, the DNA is TGTGCCAGCACCCTGGGACGGAACACTGAGGCCTTCTTT. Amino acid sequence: CASTLGRNTEAFF.